This passage covers 4 T cell receptor beta chains from one sample sequenced in a study of early T cells in non-severe SARS-CoV-2 infection. TCRdb used MiXCR to reprocess the 5' RACE reads, holding one entry per CDR3 protein. The sample includes 50,000 to 60,000 distinct CDR3 sequences, about 6.4% of them seen just once. The input for sequencing was whole blood, taken at baseline. These receptors were obtained from an adult who was a healthcare worker with PCR-confirmed SARS-CoV-2 infection or an uninfected control (not recorded which).

This clonotype appeared once. This may be a read error: a much more frequent sequence differs by one nucleotide. The rearrangement links TRBV2 to TRBJ1-1; D gene ambiguous. CDR1 is SNHLY and CDR2 is FYNNEI in the germline V gene. This CDR3 has 14 amino acids. CDR3 bases: TGTGCCAGCAGTGAAAGCCGGCCGAACTCTGAAGCTTTCTTT. Its translation: CASSESRPNSEAFF.

The gene calls are TRBV6-1 and TRBJ1-2, with a tentative D call TRBD1 (5 bases). Per the germline V gene, CDR1 is MNHNS and CDR2 is SASEGT. The CDR3 loop spans 14 amino acids. V was shortened by 2 bases and J by 4 bases, with 11 bases between the two germline ends. In DNA, the CDR3 is TGTGCCAGCAGTGAATGGGCAGGGAGCTATGGCTACACCTTC. Encoded protein: CASSEWAGSYGYTF.

Ten or more counts support this clonotype. The chain employs TRBV10-2 and TRBJ2-5, with D perhaps assigned TRBD1 or TRBD2 (6 bases each). V was clipped by 8 bases and J by 5 bases, with 27 bases between them. The CDR3 runs to 17 residues. Germline V gene data show CDR1 as WSHSY and CDR2 as SAAADI. CDR3 residues: CASRLRGGNLAEETQYF. As DNA, the CDR3 is TGCGCCAGCCGATTACGAGGGGGGAATTTAGCGGAGGAGACCCAGTACTTC.

This clonotype was counted at least ten times. This sequence joins TRBV7-2 and TRBJ2-1, with D uncertain. CDR3 length equals 12 residues. Germline V gives CDR1 SGHTA, CDR2 FQGNSA. The germline V and J ends were trimmed by 4 bases and 6 bases, with 7 bases remaining between them. The CDR3 DNA sequence: TGTGCCAGCAGCTCACAAGGCAATGAGCAGTTCTTC. Translated, it gives CASSSQGNEQFF.